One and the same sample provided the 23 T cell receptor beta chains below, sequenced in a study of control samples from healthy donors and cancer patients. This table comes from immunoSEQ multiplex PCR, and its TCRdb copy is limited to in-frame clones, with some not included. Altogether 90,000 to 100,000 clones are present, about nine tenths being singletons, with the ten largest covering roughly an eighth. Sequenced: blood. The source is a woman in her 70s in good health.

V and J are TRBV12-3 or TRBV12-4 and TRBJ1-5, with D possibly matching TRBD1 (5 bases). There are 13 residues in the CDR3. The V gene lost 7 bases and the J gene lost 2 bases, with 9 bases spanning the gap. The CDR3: CASMRGGNQPQHF. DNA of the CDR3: TGTGCCAGCATGAGGGGCGGCAATCAGCCCCAGCATTTT.

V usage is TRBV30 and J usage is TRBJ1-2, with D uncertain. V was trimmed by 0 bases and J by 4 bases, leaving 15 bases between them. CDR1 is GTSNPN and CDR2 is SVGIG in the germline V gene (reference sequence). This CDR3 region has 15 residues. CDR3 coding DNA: TGTGCCTGGAGTGTACTGAACAGCCCTATCTATGGCTACACCTTC. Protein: CAWSVLNSPIYGYTF.

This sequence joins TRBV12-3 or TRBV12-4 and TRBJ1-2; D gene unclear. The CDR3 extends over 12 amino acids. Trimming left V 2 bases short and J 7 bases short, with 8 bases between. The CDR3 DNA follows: TGTGCCAGCAGTTTAATCCGGACTGGCTACACCTTC. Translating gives CASSLIRTGYTF.

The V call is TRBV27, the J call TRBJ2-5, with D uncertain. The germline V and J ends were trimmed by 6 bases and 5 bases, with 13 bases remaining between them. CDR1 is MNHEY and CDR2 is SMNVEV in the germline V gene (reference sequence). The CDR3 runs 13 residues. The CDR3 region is CASRLGPWETQYF. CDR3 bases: TGTGCCAGCAGACTTGGTCCCTGGGAGACCCAGTACTTC.

This CDR3 is CASSSRAAAEGTDTQYF. The CDR3 region has the DNA TGTGCCAGCTCATCTCGCGCCGCAGCAGAGGGAACAGATACGCAGTATTTT. V usage is TRBV18 and J usage is TRBJ2-3, with a weak D call TRBD2 (5 bases). Germline V lookup: CDR1 KGHSH, CDR2 LQKENI. There are 17 residues in the CDR3. With 5 bases removed from V and 3 bases from J, the gap between germline ends came to 21 bases.

This CDR3 is CASSSLVKGVNTIYF. CDR3 DNA sequence: TGTGCCAGCAGCTCCCTAGTCAAAGGCGTAAACACCATATATTTT. The J gene is TRBJ1-3, the V gene TRBV11-2; D gene unclear. The CDR3 has 15 amino acids. Germline loops: CDR1 SGHAT, CDR2 FQNNGV. The germline V and J ends were trimmed by 4 bases and 6 bases, with 16 bases remaining between them. Combining the CDR3 with reference TRBV11-2 and TRBJ1-3 gives the whole variable domain EAGVAQSPRYKIIEKRQSVAFWCNPISGHATLYWYQQILGQGPKLLIQFQNNGVVDDSQLPKDRFSAERLKGVDSTLKIQPAKLEDSAVYLCASSSLVKGVNTIYFGEGSWLTVV.

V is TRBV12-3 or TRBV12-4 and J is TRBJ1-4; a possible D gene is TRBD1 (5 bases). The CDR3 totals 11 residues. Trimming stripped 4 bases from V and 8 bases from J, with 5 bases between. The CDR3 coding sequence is TGTGCCAGCAGTTGGGACGAAAAACTGTTTTTT. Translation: CASSWDEKLFF.

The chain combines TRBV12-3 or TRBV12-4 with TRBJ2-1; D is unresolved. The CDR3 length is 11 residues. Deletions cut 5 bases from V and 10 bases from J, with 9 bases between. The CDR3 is CASSIRAEQFF. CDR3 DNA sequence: TGTGCCAGCAGTATTAGGGCGGAGCAGTTCTTC.

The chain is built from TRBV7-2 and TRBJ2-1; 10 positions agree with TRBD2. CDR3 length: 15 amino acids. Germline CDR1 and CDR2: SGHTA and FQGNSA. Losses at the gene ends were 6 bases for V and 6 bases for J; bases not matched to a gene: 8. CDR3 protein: CASRLSGRAGNEQFF. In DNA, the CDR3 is TGTGCCAGCAGATTAAGCGGGAGGGCTGGCAATGAGCAGTTCTTC.

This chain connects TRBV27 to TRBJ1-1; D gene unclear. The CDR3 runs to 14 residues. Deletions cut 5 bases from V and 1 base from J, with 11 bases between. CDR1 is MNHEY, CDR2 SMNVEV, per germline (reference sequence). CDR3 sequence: CASSPRGSNTEAFF. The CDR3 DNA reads TGTGCCAGCAGTCCCCGAGGGTCGAACACTGAAGCTTTCTTT.

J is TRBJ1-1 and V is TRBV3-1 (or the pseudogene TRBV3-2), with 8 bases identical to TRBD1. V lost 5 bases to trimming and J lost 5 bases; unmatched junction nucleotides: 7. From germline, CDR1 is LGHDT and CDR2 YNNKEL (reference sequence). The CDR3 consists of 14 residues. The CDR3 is CASSGAGGVTEAFF. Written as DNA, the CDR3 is TGTGCCAGCAGCGGAGCAGGGGGCGTAACTGAAGCTTTCTTT.

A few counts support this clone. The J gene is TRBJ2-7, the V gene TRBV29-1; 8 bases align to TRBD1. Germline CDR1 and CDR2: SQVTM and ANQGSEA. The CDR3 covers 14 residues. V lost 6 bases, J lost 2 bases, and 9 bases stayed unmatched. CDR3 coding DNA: TGCAGCGTGGCTGGGTCGACAGGGGCCTACGAGCAGTACTTC. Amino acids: CSVAGSTGAYEQYF.

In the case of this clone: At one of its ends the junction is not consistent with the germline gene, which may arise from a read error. The CDR3 region has the DNA TGTGCCAGCAGCTTAAACAGGGAAAAGATTCTCTTC. This translates into CASSLNREKILF. The chain employs TRBV7-3 and TRBJ2-1, with D possibly matching TRBD1 (6 bases). Germline lookup yields CDR1 SGHTA and CDR2 FQGTGA. The CDR3 totals 12 residues. The whole variable domain, remainder taken from reference TRBV7-3 and TRBJ2-1, is GAGVSQTPSNKVTEKGKYVELRCDPISGHTALYWYRQSLGQGPEFLIYFQGTGAADDSGLPNDRFFAVRPEGSVSTLKIQRTERGDSAVYLCASSLNREKILFGPGTRLTVL.

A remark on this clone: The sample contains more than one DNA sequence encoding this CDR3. In nucleotides, the CDR3 is TGCGCCAGCAGCCCGGGACATTCGAACACTGAAGCTTTCTTT. Its translation is CASSPGHSNTEAFF. This chain connects TRBV5-1 to TRBJ1-1, with D possibly matching TRBD1 (6 bases). Germline V gives CDR1 SGHRS, CDR2 YFSETQ. V shed 4 bases and J shed 1 base, with 11 bases lying between them. CDR3 length: 14 residues.

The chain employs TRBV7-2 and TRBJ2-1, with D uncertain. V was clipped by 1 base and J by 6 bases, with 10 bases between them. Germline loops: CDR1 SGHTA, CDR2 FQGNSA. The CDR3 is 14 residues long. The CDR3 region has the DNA TGTGCCAGCAGCTTAGTTAGGACCACCAATGAGCAGTTCTTC. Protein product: CASSLVRTTNEQFF.

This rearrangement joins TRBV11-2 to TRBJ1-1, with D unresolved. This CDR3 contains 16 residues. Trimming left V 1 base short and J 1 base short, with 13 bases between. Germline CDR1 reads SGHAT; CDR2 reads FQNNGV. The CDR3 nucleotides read TGTGCCAGCAGCTTAGTTGGTAGGGTTGGGAACACTGAAGCTTTCTTT. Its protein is CASSLVGRVGNTEAFF.

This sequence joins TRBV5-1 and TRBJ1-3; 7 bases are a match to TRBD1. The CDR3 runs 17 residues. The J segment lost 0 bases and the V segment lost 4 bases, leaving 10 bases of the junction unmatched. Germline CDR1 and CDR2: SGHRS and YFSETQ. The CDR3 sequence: CASSEGTALSSGNTIYF. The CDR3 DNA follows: TGCGCCAGCAGCGAAGGGACAGCGCTGAGCTCTGGAAACACCATATATTTT.

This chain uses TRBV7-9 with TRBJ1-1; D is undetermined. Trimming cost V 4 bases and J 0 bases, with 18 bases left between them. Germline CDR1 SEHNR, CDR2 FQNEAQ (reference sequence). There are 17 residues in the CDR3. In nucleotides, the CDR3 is TGTGCCAGCAGCTCACTTCCGACGCAGCCTATGAACACTGAAGCTTTCTTT. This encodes CASSSLPTQPMNTEAFF.

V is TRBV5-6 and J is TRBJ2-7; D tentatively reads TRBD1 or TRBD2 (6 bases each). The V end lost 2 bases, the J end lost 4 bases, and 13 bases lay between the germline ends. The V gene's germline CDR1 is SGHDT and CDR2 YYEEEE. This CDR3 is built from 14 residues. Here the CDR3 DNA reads TGTGCCAGCAGCTTTATCAGGGGAGGATACGAGCAGTACTTC. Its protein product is CASSFIRGGYEQYF.

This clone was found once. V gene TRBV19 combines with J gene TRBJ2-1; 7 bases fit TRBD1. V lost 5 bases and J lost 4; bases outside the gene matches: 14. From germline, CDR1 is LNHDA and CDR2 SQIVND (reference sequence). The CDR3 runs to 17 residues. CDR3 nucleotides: TGTGCCAGTAGTCCCCTCCGACAGGGAACTCCATACAATGAGCAGTTCTTC. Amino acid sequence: CASSPLRQGTPYNEQFF.

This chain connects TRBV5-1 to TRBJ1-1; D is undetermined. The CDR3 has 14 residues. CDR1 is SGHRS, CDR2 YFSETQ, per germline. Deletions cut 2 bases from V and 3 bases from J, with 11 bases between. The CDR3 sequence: CASSFIREHTEAFF. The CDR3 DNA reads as TGCGCCAGCAGCTTCATTAGGGAGCACACTGAAGCTTTCTTT.

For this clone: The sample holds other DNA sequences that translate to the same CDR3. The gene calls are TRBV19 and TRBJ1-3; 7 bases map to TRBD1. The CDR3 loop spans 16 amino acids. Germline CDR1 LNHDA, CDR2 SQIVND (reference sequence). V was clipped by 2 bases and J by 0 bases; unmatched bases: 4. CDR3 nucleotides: TGTGCCAGTAGTATACGAGGGGGCCTCTCTGGAAACACCATATATTTT. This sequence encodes CASSIRGGLSGNTIYF.

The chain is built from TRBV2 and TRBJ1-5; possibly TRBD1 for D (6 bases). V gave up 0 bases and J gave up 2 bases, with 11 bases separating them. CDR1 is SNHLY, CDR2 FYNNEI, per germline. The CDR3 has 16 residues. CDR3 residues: CASSEAQGRGNQPQHF. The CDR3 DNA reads TGTGCCAGCAGTGAAGCACAGGGAAGGGGCAATCAGCCCCAGCATTTT.